What follows describes a single T cell receptor beta chain. Its target is unknown. This may come from a read error, since a much larger clone is one base off. In every case, the donor was a healthy Caucasian. These data come from a study of identical twins. A universal primer site arose from template switching, and cDNA bore unique molecular identifiers. TCRdb re-derived calls from the 5' RACE reads in MiXCR, one entry per CDR3 protein. The table includes hundreds of thousands of distinct CDR3 sequences, 5.5% to 7.5% detected once. V lost 2 bases, J lost 3 bases, and 6 bases lay in between. The germline V gene encodes CDR1 SGHRS and CDR2 YFSETQ. The CDR3 is 12 residues long. Study-level findings and limits: High-abundance cord blood beta clonotypes had fewer insertions; memory repertoires showed none.

The sequence derives from a man aged 18 to 30 in good health. J is TRBJ2-7 and V is TRBV5-1; D unclear. The sequenced sample consisted of naive T cells sorted from blood. CDR3 amino acids: CASSFGDYEQYF. The CDR3 nucleotides read TGCGCCAGCAGCTTTGGGGACTACGAGCAGTACTTC.